This TCR beta chain was retrieved from a study of long-term antiretroviral therapy in people with HIV. Version v3.0 of the immunoSEQ assay ran at survey level. Generated by immunoSEQ multiplex PCR, the TCRdb table keeps only in-frame clones and is missing some. The sample consists of under 45,000 clones, roughly 85% of them appearing once. The germline CDR1 and CDR2 sequences are MNHEY and SVGAGI. Trimming removed 8 bases from V and 4 bases from J, with 11 bases in between. There are 12 residues in the CDR3. This TCR came from a woman aged 30 to 39 with HIV. This chain uses TRBV6-5 with TRBJ1-2; the D is unclear. The sequencing here drew on unsorted PBMCs, taken roughly 2.8 years before starting antiretroviral therapy. The CDR3 is CASGKGGYGYTF. The CDR3 nucleotides read TGTGCCAGCGGAAAGGGAGGCTATGGCTACACCTTC.